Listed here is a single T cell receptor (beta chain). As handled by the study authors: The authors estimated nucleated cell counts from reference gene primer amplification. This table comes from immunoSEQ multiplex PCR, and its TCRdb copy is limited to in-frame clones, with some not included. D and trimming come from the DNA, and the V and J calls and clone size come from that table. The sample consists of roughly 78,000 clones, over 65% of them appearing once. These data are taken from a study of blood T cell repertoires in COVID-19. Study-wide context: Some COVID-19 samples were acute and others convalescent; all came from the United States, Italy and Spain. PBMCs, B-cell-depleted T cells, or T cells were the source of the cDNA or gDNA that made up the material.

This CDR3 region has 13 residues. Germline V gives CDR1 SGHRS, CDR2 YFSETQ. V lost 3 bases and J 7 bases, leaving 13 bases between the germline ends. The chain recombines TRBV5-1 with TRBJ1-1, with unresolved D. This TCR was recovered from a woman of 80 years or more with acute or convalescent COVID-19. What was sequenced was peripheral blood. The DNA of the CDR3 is TGCGCCAGCAGCTGGGAGCAGAGCGGTGAAGCTTTCTTT. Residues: CASSWEQSGEAFF. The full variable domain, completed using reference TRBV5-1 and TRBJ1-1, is KAGVTQTPRYLIKTRGQQVTLSCSPISGHRSVSWYQQTPGQGLQFLFEYFSETQRNKGNFPGRFSGRQFSNSRSEMNVSTLELGDSALYLCASSWEQSGEAFFGQGTRLTVV.